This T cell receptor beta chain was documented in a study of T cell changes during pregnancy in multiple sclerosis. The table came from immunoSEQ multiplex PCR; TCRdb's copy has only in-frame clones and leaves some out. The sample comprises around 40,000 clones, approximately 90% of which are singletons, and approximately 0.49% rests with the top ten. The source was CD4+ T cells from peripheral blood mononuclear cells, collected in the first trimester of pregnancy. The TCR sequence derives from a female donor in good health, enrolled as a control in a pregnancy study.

CDR3 loop: CASSSKPTGGGTEAFF. CDR3 DNA: TGTGCCAGCAGCTCTAAACCGACAGGGGGCGGCACTGAAGCTTTCTTT. The chain links TRBV5-4 to TRBJ1-1, with 10 bases fitting TRBD1. V lost 3 bases and J lost 4; bases outside the gene matches: 9. The CDR3 length is 16 residues. Looked up from germline, CDR1 is SGHNT and CDR2 is YYREEE (reference sequence). Looking up the rest from reference TRBV5-4 and TRBJ1-1 gives the full variable domain: ETGVTQSPTHLIKTRGQQVTLRCSSQSGHNTVSWYQQALGQGPQFIFQYYREEENGRGNFPPRFSGLQFPNYSSELNVNALELDDSALYLCASSSKPTGGGTEAFFGQGTRLTVV.